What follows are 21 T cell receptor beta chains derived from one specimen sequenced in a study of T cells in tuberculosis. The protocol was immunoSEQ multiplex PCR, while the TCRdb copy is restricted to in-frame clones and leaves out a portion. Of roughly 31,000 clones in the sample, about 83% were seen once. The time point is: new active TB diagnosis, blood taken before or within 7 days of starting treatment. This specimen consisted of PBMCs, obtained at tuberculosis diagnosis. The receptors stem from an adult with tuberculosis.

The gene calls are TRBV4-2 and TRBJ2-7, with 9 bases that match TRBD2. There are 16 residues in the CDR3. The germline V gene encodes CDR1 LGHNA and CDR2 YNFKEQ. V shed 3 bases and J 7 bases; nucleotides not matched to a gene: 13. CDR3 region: CASSHLGTSSSREQYF. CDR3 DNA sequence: TGTGCCAGCAGCCACCTAGGGACTAGCAGTTCTAGGGAGCAGTACTTC.

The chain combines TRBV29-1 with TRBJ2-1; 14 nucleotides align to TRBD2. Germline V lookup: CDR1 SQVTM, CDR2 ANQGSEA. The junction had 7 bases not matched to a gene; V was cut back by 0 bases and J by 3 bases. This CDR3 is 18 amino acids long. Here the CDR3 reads CSVEDRTSGGLGYNEQFF. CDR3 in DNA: TGCAGCGTTGAAGATCGGACTAGCGGGGGGCTAGGCTACAATGAGCAGTTCTTC.

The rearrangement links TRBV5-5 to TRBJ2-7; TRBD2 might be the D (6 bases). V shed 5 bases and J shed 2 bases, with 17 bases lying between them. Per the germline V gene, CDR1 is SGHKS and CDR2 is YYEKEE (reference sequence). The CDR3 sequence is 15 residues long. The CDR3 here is CASRTAGPVAYEQYF. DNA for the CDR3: TGTGCCAGCAGAACGGCGGGGCCCGTTGCCTACGAGCAGTACTTC.

The CDR3 region has the DNA TGTGCCAGCAGCTGGGGGGGCCCATCAGATACGCAGTATTTT. As protein: CASSWGGPSDTQYF. The chain carries TRBV11-3 and TRBJ2-3, with a weak D call TRBD2 (7 bases). This CDR3 region has 14 residues. Trimming took off 4 bases at V and 4 bases at J, with 12 bases between the two ends. CDR1 is SGHNT and CDR2 is YENEEA in the germline V gene.

Here the CDR3 DNA reads TGTGCCAGCAGCAACCGGGACAGGTCCTACGAGCAGTACTTC. Encoded protein: CASSNRDRSYEQYF. The rearrangement uses TRBV13 and TRBJ2-7; 8 positions match TRBD1. The ends lost 5 bases at V and 1 base at J; junction bases unmatched: 4. Germline-derived CDR1 and CDR2 are PRHDT and FYEKMQ (reference sequence). CDR3 size: 14 residues. Complete variable domain (other parts from reference TRBV13 and TRBJ2-7): AAGVIQSPRHLIKEKRETATLKCYPIPRHDTVYWYQQGPGQDPQFLISFYEKMQSDKGSIPDRFSAQQFSDYHSELNMSSLELGDSALYFCASSNRDRSYEQYFGPGTRLTVT.

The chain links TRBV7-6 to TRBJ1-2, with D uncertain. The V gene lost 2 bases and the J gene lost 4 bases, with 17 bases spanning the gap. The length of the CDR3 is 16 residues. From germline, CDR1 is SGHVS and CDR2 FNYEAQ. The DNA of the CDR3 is TGTGCCAGCAGCTTATATTATGGCGGAAGTCTCTATGGCTACACCTTC. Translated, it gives CASSLYYGGSLYGYTF.

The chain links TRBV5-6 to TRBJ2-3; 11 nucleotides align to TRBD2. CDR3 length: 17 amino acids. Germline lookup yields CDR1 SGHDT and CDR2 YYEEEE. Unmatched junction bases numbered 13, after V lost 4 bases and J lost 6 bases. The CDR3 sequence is CASSPRSGRAFRDTQYF. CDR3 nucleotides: TGTGCCAGCAGCCCGCGTAGCGGGAGGGCCTTTCGGGATACGCAGTATTTT.

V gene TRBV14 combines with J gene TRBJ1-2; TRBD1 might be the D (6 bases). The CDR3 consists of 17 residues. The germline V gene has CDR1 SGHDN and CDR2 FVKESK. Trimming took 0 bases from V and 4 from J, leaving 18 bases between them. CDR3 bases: TGTGCCAGCAGCCAAGATGGGCGCAGGGGAAGACTCTATGGCTACACCTTC. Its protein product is CASSQDGRRGRLYGYTF. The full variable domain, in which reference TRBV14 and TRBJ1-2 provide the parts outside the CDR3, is EAGVTQFPSHSVIEKGQTVTLRCDPISGHDNLYWYRRVMGKEIKFLLHFVKESKQDESGMPNNRFLAERTGGTYSTLKVQPAELEDSGVYFCASSQDGRRGRLYGYTFGSGTRLTVV.

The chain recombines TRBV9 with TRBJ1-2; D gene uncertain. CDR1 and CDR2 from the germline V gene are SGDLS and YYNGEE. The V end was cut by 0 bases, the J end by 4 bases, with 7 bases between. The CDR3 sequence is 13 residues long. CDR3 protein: CASSVDRSYGYTF. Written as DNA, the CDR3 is TGTGCCAGCAGCGTAGATCGCAGCTATGGCTACACCTTC. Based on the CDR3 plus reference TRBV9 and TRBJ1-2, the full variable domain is DSGVTQTPKHLITATGQRVTLRCSPRSGDLSVYWYQQSLDQGLQFLIQYYNGEERAKGNILERFSAQQFPDLHSELNLSSLELGDSALYFCASSVDRSYGYTFGSGTRLTVV.

The CDR3 reads CASSSDSGRISEQYF. CDR3 DNA sequence: TGTGCCAGCAGCTCCGATAGCGGGAGAATCTCCGAGCAGTACTTC. The chain uses TRBV5-6 and TRBJ2-7; the match to TRBD2 covers 9 bases. The CDR3 is 15 residues long. V gave up 3 bases and J gave up 6 bases; unmatched junction bases: 10. Germline-derived CDR1 and CDR2 are SGHDT and YYEEEE.

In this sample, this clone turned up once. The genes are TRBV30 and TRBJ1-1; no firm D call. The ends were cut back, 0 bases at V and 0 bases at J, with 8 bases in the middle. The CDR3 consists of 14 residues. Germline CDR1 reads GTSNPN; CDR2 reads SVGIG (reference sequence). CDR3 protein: CAWSVSGLNTEAFF. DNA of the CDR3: TGTGCCTGGAGTGTATCAGGATTGAACACTGAAGCTTTCTTT.

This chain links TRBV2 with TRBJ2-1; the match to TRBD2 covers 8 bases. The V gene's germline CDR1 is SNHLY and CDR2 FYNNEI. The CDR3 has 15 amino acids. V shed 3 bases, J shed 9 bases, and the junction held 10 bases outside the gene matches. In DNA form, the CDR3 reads TGTGCCAGCAGTGAGGTGGGACTAGTGGATCTTGAGCAGTTCTTC. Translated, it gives CASSEVGLVDLEQFF.

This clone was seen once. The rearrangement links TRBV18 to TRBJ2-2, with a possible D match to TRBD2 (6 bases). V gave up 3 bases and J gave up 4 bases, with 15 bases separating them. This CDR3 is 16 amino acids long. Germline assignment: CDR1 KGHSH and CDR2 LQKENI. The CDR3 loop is CASSPRRRVGTGELFF. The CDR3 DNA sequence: TGTGCCAGCTCACCGAGGAGGAGGGTCGGCACCGGGGAGCTGTTTTTT.

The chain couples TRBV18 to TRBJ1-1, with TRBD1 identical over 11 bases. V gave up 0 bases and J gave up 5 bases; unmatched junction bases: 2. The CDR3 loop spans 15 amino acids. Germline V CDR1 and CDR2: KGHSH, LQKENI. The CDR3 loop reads CASSPPGTGGTEAFF. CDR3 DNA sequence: TGTGCCAGCTCACCACCTGGGACAGGGGGGACTGAAGCTTTCTTT.

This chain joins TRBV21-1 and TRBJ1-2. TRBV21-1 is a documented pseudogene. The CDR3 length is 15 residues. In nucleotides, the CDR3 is TGTGCCAGCAGCAAAGCGCGACTTACTACTTATGGCTACACCTTC. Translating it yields CASSKARLTTYGYTF.

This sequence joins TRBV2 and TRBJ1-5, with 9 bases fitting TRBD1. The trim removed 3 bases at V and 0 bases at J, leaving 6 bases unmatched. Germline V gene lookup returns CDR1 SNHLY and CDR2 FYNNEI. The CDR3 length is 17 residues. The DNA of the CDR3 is TGTGCCAGCAGTGAGGGGACAGGGATTAGTAGCAATCAGCCCCAGCATTTT. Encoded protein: CASSEGTGISSNQPQHF.

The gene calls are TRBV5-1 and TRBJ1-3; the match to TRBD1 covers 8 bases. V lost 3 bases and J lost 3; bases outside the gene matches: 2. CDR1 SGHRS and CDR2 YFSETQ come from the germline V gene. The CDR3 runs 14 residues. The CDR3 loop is CASSSTGDGNTIYF. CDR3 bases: TGCGCCAGCAGCTCGACAGGGGATGGAAACACCATATATTTT.

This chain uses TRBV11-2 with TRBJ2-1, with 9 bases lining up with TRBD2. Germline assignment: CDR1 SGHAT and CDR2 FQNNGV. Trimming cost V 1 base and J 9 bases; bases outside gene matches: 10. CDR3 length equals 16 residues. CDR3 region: CASSLGLAGRRGEQFF. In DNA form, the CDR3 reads TGTGCCAGCAGCTTAGGGCTAGCGGGAAGGCGGGGTGAGCAGTTCTTC.

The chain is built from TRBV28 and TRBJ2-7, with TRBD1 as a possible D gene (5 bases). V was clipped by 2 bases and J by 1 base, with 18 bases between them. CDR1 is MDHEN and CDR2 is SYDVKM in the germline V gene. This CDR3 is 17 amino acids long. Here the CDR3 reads CASSLTPAGQLSYEQYF. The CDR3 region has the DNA TGTGCCAGCAGTTTAACCCCAGCAGGGCAGTTATCCTACGAGCAGTACTTC.

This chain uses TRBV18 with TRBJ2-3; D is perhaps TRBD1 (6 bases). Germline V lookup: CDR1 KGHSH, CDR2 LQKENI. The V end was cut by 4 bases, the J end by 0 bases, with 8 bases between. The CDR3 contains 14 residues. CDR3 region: CASSRDISTDTQYF. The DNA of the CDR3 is TGTGCCAGCTCACGGGACATTAGCACAGATACGCAGTATTTT.

The CDR3: CASSPPPGLGTHEQYF. In DNA form, the CDR3 reads TGTGCCAGCAGCCCGCCCCCGGGACTAGGTACCCACGAGCAGTACTTC. The chain combines TRBV4-2 with TRBJ2-7, with 8 bases aligning to TRBD2. Germline CDR1 and CDR2: LGHNA and YNFKEQ. V lost 4 bases, J lost 5 bases, and 13 bases stayed unmatched. This CDR3 has 16 amino acids.